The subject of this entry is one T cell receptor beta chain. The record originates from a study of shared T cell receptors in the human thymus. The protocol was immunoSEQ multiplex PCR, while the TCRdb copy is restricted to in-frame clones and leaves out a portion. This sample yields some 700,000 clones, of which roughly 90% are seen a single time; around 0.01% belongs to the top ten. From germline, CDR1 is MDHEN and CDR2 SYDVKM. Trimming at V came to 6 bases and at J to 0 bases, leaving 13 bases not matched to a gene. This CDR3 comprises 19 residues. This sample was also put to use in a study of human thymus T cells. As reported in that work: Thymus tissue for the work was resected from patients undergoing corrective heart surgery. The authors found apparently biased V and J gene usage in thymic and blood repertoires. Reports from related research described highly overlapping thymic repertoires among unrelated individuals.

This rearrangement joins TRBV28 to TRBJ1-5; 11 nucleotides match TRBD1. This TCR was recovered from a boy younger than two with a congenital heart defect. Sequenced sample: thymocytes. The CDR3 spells CASSWGQGVSRDSNQPQHF. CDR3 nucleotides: TGTGCCAGCAGCTGGGGACAGGGGGTTTCCCGGGATAGCAATCAGCCCCAGCATTTT.